The table lists the clone carrying this T cell receptor (beta chain) with many counts. Germline lookup yields CDR1 DFQATT and CDR2 SNEGSKA (reference sequence). V shed 0 bases and J shed 0 bases, with 11 bases lying between them. The length of the CDR3 is 15 residues. This sample was taken from a study of identical twins. Via MiXCR, TCRdb re-called the 5' RACE reads, giving one row per CDR3 protein. The sample holds hundreds of thousands of distinct CDR3 sequences, less than 25% seen once. These data were likewise used in another study, on T cells expressing NK-cell markers.

This TCR came from a woman aged 18-29 years in good health. What was sequenced was PBMCs. V usage is TRBV20-1 and J usage is TRBJ1-1; D unresolved. The CDR3 region is CSARDPGGMNTEAFF. In nucleotides, the CDR3 is TGCAGTGCTAGAGATCCAGGAGGGATGAACACTGAAGCTTTCTTT.